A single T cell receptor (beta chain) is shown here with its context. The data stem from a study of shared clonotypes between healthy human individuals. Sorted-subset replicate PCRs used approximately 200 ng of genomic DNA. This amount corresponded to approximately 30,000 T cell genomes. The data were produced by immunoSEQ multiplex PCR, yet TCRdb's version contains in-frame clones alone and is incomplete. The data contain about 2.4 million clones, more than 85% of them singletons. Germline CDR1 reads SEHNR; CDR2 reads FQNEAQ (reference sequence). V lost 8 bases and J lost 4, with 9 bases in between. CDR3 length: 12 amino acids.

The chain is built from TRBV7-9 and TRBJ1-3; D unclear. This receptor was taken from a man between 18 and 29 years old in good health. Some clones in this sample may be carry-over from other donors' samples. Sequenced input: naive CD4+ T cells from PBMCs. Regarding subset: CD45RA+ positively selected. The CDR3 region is CASRGSGNTIYF. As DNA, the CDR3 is TGTGCCAGCCGGGGTTCAGGAAACACCATATATTTT.